The sequence of this T cell receptor beta chain was determined in a study of T cell changes during pregnancy in multiple sclerosis. Sequencing was performed with immunoSEQ multiplex PCR; in TCRdb, only in-frame clones are kept and a portion is missing. The table shows about 67,000 clones, with roughly 90% occurring only once. The ends were cut back, 6 bases at V and 12 bases at J, with 14 bases in the middle. Germline V gene data show CDR1 as DFQATT and CDR2 as SNEGSKA (reference sequence). The CDR3 covers 10 residues. The chain combines TRBV20-1 with TRBJ1-1; D might be TRBD1 (6 bases). The sample was peripheral blood, taken in the second trimester of pregnancy. This clonotype was obtained from a female donor with multiple sclerosis, enrolled in a pregnancy study. CDR3 nucleotides: TGCAGTGCGCAAAACAGGGAAACTTTCTTT. Amino acid sequence: CSAQNRETFF.